This T cell receptor beta chain was observed in a study of shared clonotypes between healthy human individuals. Findings and caveats of the study: It was only blood that was sampled, and tissue repertoires likely differ.

The V gene lost 3 bases and the J gene lost 7 bases, with 10 bases spanning the gap. The length of the CDR3 is 13 residues. CDR1 and CDR2 from the germline V gene are SGHTA and FQGNSA. The repertoire was sequenced with immunoSEQ multiplex PCR; TCRdb's copy has only in-frame clones and lacks some. The sample contains hundreds of thousands of clones, 76% of which appear only once. With respect to this clone: Its specificity is unknown.

The clonotype originates from a woman aged 40-49 years in good health. Some clones in this sample may be carry-over from other donors' samples. The sample taken for sequencing was PBMCs. The V call is TRBV7-2, the J call TRBJ1-5, with D unclear. Written as DNA, the CDR3 is TGTGCCAGCAGCTTTCGGGCCGGACAGCCCCAGCATTTT. Its translation: CASSFRAGQPQHF.